This entry features one TCR beta chain sequence. Its cognate antigen is unknown. This sample stems from a study of graft-versus-host responses after intestinal transplantation. TCRdb's table, derived via immunoSEQ multiplex PCR, lists solely in-frame clones and lacks some. The sample comprises 130,000 or so clones, 85% to 95% of which are singletons, and 0.19% rests with the top ten. Sequenced material: unstimulated CD4+ T cells sorted from spleen or lymph node cells, taken before intestinal transplant. The receptor comes from a human donor who received an intestinal transplant.

The CDR3 reads CASSLERGATNEKLFF. Here the CDR3 DNA reads TGCGCCAGCAGCTTGGAGAGGGGAGCAACTAATGAAAAACTGTTTTTT. This rearrangement joins TRBV5-1 to TRBJ1-4, with D possibly being TRBD1 (5 bases). CDR3 length equals 16 residues. V was pared by 0 bases and J by 0 bases, with 9 bases between. The V gene's germline CDR1 is SGHRS and CDR2 YFSETQ.